This note documents a single T cell receptor (beta chain) sequence. As yet, its antigen is unknown. This table comes from immunoSEQ multiplex PCR, and its TCRdb copy is limited to in-frame clones, with some not included. The sample has roughly 110,000 clones, 81% seen once. CDR1 is SGDLS and CDR2 is YYNGEE in the germline V gene. This CDR3 is built from 17 residues. Unmatched junction bases numbered 9, after V lost 4 bases and J lost 4 bases. The source of the sample is a study of radiotherapy plus CTLA-4 blockade in lung cancer. Across the study: Of all patients, about 17% responded objectively and roughly 31% showed disease control.

Broader study findings: Interferon-beta, together with early blood T cell clone dynamics, reportedly best predicted response. Some TCR clones had been derived from tumors. These clones expanded in peripheral blood after radiotherapy plus ipilimumab.

The receptor comes from a human donor with non-small cell lung cancer that progressed on radiotherapy plus ipilimumab. Some clones in this sample may be carry-over from other donors' samples. Specimen: peripheral blood, collected from a patient treated with radiotherapy plus ipilimumab. V is TRBV9 and J is TRBJ2-5; 14 nucleotides match TRBD2. In nucleotides, the CDR3 is TGTGCCAGCAGCCCTGGGGGACTAGCGGGGGCGGGAGAGACCCAGTACTTC. This codes for CASSPGGLAGAGETQYF.